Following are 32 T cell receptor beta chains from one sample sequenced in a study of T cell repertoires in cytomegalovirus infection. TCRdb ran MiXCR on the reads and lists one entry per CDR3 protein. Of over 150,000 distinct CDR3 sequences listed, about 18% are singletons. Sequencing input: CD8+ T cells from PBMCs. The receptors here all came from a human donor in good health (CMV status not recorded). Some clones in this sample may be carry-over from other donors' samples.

The CDR3 nucleotides read TGTGCCAGCAGTTACCTCGGGACCCAAGAGACCCAGTACTTC. Protein: CASSYLGTQETQYF. The chain joins TRBV6-2 or TRBV6-3 to TRBJ2-5; perhaps D is TRBD1 or TRBD2 (5 bases each). Germline CDR1 is MNHEY and CDR2 is SVGEGT. The CDR3 has 14 residues. Trimming removed 2 bases at V and 1 base at J, with 8 bases between.

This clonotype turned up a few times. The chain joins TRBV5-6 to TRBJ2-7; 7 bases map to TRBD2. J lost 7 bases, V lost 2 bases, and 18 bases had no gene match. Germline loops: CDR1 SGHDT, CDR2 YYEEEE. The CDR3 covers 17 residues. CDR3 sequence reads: CASSFYERDVPSREQYF. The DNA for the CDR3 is TGTGCCAGCAGCTTCTATGAGCGGGACGTCCCATCGAGGGAGCAGTACTTC.

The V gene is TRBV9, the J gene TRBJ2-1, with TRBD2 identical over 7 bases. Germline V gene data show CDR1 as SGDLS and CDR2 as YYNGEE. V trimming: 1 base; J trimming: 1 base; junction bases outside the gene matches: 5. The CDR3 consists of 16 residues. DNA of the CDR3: TGTGCCAGCAGCGTATTGGGAGGGAGATCCTACAATGAGCAGTTCTTC. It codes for CASSVLGGRSYNEQFF.

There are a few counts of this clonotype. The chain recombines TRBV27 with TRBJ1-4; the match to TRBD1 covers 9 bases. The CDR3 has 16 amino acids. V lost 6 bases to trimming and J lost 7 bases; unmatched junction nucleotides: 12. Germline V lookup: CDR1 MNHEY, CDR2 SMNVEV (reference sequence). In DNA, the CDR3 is TGTGCCAGCAGATACAGGGGGCAGGGTAATGGTGAAAAACTGTTTTTT. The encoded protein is CASRYRGQGNGEKLFF. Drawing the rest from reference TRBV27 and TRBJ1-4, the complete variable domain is EAQVTQNPRYLITVTGKKLTVTCSQNMNHEYMSWYRQDPGLGLRQIYYSMNVEVTDKGDVPEGYKVSRKEKRNFPLILESPSPNQTSLYFCASRYRGQGNGEKLFFGSGTQLSVL.

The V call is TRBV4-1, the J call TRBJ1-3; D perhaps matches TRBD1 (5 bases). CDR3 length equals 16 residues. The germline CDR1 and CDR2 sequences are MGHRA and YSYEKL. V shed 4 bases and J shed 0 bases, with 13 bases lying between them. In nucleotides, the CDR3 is TGCGCCAGCAGCCCCGGAGGGGCTCGCTCTGGAAACACCATATATTTT. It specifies CASSPGGARSGNTIYF.

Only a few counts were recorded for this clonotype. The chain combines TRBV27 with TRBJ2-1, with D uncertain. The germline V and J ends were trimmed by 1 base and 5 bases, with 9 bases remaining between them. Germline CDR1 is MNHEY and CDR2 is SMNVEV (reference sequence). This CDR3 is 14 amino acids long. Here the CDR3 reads CASSLLNPHNEQFF. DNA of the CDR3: TGTGCCAGCAGTTTATTGAACCCTCACAATGAGCAGTTCTTC.

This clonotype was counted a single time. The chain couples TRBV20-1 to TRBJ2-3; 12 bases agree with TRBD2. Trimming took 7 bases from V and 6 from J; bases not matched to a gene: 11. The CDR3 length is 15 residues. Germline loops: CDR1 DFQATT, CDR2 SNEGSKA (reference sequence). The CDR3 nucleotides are TGCAGTGGATCTACGGGACTAGCGGGTTCGGATACGCAGTATTTT. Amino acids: CSGSTGLAGSDTQYF.

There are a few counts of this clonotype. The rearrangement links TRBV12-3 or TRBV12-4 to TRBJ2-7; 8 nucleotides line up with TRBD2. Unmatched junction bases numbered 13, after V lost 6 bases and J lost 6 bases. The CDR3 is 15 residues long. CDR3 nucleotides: TGTGCCAGCAGCCCCTCTGATGCGGGGGGCGGCGAGCAGTACTTC. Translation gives CASSPSDAGGGEQYF.

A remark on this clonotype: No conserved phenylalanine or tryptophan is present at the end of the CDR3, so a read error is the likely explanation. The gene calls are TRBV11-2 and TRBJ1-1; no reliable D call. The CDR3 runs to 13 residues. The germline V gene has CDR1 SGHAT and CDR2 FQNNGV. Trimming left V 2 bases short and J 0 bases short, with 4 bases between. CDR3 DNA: TGTGCCAGCAGCTTACGGATGAACACTGAAGCTTTCTTA. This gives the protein CASSLRMNTEAFL.

CDR3 in DNA: TGCAGCGTGGAAACAGGGTCCTATGGCTACACCTTC. This gives the protein CSVETGSYGYTF. The genes are TRBV29-1 and TRBJ1-2; D is possibly TRBD1 (6 bases). Germline CDR1 SQVTM, CDR2 ANQGSEA. The CDR3 covers 12 residues. The V and J ends lost 6 bases and 4 bases respectively, with 12 bases between them.

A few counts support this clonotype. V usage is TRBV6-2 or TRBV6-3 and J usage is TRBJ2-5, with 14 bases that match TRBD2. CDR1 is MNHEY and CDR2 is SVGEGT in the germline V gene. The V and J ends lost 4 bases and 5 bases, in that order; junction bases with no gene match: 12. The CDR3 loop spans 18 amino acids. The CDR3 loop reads CASSSTSGGAFFPETQYF. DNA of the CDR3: TGTGCCAGCAGTTCGACTAGCGGGGGGGCCTTTTTTCCGGAGACCCAGTACTTC.

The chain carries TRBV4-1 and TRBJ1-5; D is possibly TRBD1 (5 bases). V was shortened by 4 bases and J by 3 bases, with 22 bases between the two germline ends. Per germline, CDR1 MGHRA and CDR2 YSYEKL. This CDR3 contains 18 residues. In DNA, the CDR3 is TGCGCCAGCAGCCCCTCGGGCACCCAGGGAATGAACAATCAGCCCCAGCATTTT. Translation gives CASSPSGTQGMNNQPQHF.

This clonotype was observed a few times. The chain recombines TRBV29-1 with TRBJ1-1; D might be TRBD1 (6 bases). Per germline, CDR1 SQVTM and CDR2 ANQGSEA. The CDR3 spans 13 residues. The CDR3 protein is CGTGGQGRTEAFF. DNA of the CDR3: TGCGGGACCGGGGGCCAGGGGAGGACTGAAGCTTTCTTT.

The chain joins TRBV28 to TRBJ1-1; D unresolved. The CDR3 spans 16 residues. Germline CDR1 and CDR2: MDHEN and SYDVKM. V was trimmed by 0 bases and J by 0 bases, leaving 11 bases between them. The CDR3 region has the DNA TGTGCCAGCAGTTTATGGGCCAGTTCTATGAACACTGAAGCTTTCTTT. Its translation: CASSLWASSMNTEAFF. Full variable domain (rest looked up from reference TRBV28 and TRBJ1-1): DVKVTQSSRYLVKRTGEKVFLECVQDMDHENMFWYRQDPGLGLRLIYFSYDVKMKEKGDIPEGYSVSREKKERFSLILESASTNQTSMYLCASSLWASSMNTEAFFGQGTRLTVV.

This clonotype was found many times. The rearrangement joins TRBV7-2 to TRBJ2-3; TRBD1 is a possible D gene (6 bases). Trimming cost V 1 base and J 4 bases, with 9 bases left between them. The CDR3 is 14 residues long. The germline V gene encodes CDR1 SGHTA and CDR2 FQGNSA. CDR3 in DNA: TGTGCCAGCAGCTTAGTAGGGGGATCAGATACGCAGTATTTT. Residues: CASSLVGGSDTQYF.

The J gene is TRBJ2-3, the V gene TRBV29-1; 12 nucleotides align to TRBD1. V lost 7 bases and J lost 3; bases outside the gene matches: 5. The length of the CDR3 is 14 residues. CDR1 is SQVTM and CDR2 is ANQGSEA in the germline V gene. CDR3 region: CSAGDRGPTDTQYF. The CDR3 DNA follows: TGCAGCGCCGGGGACAGGGGGCCAACAGATACGCAGTATTTT.

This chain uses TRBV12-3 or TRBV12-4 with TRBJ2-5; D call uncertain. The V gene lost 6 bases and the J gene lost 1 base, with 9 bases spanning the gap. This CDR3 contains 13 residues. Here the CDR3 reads CASSPQPQETQYF. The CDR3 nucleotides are TGTGCCAGCAGCCCTCAACCCCAAGAGACCCAGTACTTC.

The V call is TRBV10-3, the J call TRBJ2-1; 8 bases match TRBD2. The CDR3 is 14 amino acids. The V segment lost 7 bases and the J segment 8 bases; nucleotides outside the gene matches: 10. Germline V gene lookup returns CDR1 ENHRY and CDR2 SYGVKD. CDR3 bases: TGTGCCATCACCCGGGGGGGCCGTTTGGATGAGCAGTTCTTC. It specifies CAITRGGRLDEQFF.

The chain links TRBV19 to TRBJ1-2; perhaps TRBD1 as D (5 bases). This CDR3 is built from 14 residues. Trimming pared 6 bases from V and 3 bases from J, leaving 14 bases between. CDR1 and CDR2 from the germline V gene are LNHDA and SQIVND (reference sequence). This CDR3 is CASRVKGRDYGYTF. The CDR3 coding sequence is TGTGCCAGTAGGGTTAAGGGACGGGACTATGGCTACACCTTC.

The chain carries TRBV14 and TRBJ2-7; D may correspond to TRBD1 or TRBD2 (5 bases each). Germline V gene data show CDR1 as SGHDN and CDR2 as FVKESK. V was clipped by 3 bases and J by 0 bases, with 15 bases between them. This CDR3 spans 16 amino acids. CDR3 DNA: TGTGCCAGCAGCCAGTACCGGGACGGGCGCTCCTACGAGCAGTACTTC. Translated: CASSQYRDGRSYEQYF. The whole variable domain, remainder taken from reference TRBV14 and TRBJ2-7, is EAGVTQFPSHSVIEKGQTVTLRCDPISGHDNLYWYRRVMGKEIKFLLHFVKESKQDESGMPNNRFLAERTGGTYSTLKVQPAELEDSGVYFCASSQYRDGRSYEQYFGPGTRLTVT.

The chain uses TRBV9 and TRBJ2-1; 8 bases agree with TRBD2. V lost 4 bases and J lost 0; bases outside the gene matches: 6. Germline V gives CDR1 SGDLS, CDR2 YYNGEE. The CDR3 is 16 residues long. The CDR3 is CASSFSGGPSYNEQFF. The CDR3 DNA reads TGTGCCAGCAGCTTTTCGGGGGGGCCCTCCTACAATGAGCAGTTCTTC. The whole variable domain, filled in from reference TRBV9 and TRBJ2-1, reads DSGVTQTPKHLITATGQRVTLRCSPRSGDLSVYWYQQSLDQGLQFLIQYYNGEERAKGNILERFSAQQFPDLHSELNLSSLELGDSALYFCASSFSGGPSYNEQFFGPGTRLTVL.

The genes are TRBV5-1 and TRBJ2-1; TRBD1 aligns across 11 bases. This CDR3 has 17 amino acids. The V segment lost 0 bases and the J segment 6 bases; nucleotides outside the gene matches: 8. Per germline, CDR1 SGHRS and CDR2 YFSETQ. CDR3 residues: CASSLDWTGGNGNEQFF. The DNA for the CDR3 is TGCGCCAGCAGCTTGGACTGGACAGGGGGCAACGGCAATGAGCAGTTCTTC.

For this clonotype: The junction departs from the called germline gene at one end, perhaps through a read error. The CDR3 DNA reads as TGTGCCAGCAGCCCCCTCCATCAGGCGATCTCCTTC. It encodes CASSPLHQAISF. V usage is TRBV14 and J usage is TRBJ1-2; the D is unclear. The CDR3 totals 12 residues. Germline CDR1 reads SGHDN; CDR2 reads FVKESK.

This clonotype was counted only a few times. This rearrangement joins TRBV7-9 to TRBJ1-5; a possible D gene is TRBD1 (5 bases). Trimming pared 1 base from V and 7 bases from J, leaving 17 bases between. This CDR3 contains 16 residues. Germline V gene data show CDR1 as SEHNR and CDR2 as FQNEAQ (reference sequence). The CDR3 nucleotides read TGTGCCAGCAGCTTAGGGGGACGAGGGGTTGACCAGCCCCAGCATTTT. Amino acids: CASSLGGRGVDQPQHF. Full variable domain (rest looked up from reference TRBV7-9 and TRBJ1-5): DTGVSQNPRHKITKRGQNVTFRCDPISEHNRLYWYRQTLGQGPEFLTYFQNEAQLEKSRLLSDRFSAERPKGSFSTLEIQRTEQGDSAMYLCASSLGGRGVDQPQHFGDGTRLSIL.

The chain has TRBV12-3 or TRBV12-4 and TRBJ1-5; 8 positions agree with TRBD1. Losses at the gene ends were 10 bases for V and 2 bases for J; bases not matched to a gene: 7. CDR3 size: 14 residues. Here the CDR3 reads CATQTGAGNQPQHF. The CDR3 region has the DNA TGTGCCACCCAGACAGGGGCTGGCAATCAGCCCCAGCATTTT.

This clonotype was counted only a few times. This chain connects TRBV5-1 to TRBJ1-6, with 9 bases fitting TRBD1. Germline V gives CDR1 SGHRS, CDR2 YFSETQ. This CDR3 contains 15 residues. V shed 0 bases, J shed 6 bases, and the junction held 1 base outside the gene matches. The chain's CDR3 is CASSLEQGANSPLHF. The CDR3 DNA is TGCGCCAGCAGCTTGGAACAGGGGGCTAATTCACCCCTCCACTTT.

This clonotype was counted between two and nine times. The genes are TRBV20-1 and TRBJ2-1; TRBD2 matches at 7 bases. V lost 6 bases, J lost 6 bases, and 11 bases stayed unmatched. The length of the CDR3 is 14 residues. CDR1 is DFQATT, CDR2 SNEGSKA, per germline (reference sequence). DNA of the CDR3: TGCAGTGCCTTGGGGGGGGTTCCTCTCAATGAGCAGTTCTTC. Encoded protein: CSALGGVPLNEQFF.

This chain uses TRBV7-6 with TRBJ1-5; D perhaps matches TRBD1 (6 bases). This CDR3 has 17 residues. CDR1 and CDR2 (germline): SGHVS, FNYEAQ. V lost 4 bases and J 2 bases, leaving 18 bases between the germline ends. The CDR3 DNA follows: TGTGCCAGCAGCTCAATCTTCGGACAGCGGGGCAATCAGCCCCAGCATTTT. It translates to CASSSIFGQRGNQPQHF. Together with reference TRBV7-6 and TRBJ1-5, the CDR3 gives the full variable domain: GAGVSQSPRYKVTKRGQDVALRCDPISGHVSLYWYRQALGQGPEFLTYFNYEAQQDKSGLPNDRFSAERPEGSISTLTIQRTEQRDSAMYRCASSSIFGQRGNQPQHFGDGTRLSIL.

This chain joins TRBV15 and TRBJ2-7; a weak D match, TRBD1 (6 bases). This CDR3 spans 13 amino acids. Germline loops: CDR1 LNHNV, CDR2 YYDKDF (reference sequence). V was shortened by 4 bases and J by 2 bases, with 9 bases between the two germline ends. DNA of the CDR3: TGTGCCACCAGCAATCACAGGGCCTACGAGCAGTACTTC. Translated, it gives CATSNHRAYEQYF.

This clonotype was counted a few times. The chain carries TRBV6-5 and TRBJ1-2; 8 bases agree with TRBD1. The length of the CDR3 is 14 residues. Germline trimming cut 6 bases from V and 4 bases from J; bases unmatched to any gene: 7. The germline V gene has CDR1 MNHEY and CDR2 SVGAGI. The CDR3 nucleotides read TGTGCCAGCAGGCCACCGGGACAGGCCTATGGCTACACCTTC. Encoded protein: CASRPPGQAYGYTF.

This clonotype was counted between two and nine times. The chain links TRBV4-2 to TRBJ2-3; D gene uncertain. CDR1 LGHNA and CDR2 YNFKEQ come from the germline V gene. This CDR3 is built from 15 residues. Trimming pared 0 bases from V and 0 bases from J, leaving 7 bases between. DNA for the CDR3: TGTGCCAGCAGCCAAGATAGAGAAAGCACAGATACGCAGTATTTT. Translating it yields CASSQDRESTDTQYF.

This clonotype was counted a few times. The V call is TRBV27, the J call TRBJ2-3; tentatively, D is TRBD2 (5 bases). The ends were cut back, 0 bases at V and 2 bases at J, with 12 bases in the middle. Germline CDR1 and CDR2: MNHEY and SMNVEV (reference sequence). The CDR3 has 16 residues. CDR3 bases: TGTGCCAGCAGTTTATCGAGGGTGGAAGTCACAGATACGCAGTATTTT. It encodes CASSLSRVEVTDTQYF.